The 27 T cell receptor beta chains given below trace back to one sample, sequenced in a study of T cells in Graves' hyperthyroidism and ophthalmopathy. There were TCR beta CDR3 regions amplified from RNA transcripts. A first-round RT-PCR of the TCR CDR3 used the HTBI primer set. A single record per CDR3 protein comes from TCRdb applying MiXCR to the multiplex PCR reads. The sample lists 350,000 to 450,000 distinct CDR3 sequences; around 15% were seen once. The sequencing sample was made of blood. Source of these receptors: a man aged 50 or older with Graves' ophthalmopathy.

This clonotype was seen more than once but under ten times. The chain is built from TRBV15 and TRBJ2-2; D perhaps matches TRBD1 (5 bases). The CDR3 totals 14 residues. Trimming took 5 bases from V and 3 from J, leaving 10 bases between them. CDR1 is LNHNV and CDR2 is YYDKDF in the germline V gene (reference sequence). The CDR3: CATSQGTYTGELFF. The CDR3 nucleotides are TGTGCCACCAGCCAGGGCACCTACACCGGGGAGCTGTTTTTT.

The chain couples TRBV14 to TRBJ1-2; 8 bases line up with TRBD1. The CDR3 runs to 14 residues. V lost 1 base and J lost 6; bases outside the gene matches: 4. From germline, CDR1 is SGHDN and CDR2 FVKESK. DNA for the CDR3: TGTGCCAGCAGCCAAGCTGACAGGGGAAATGGCTACACCTTC. Its translation: CASSQADRGNGYTF.

This clonotype has ten or more counts. The chain carries TRBV5-5 and TRBJ2-3, with D possibly being TRBD2 (6 bases). The CDR3 sequence is 16 residues long. Germline-derived CDR1 and CDR2 are SGHKS and YYEKEE (reference sequence). Deletions cut 2 bases from V and 4 bases from J, with 17 bases between. Written as DNA, the CDR3 is TGTGCCAGCAGCTTCTCCACGGCGGGGCGAGCAGATACGCAGTATTTT. Translated: CASSFSTAGRADTQYF.

This sequence joins TRBV12-3 or TRBV12-4 and TRBJ2-3, with D maybe TRBD1 (6 bases). There are 14 residues in the CDR3. Between the trimmed V and J ends, which lost 3 bases and 2 bases, there was a span of 9 bases. The CDR3 sequence: CASSFGQPTDTQYF. The DNA for the CDR3 is TGTGCCAGCAGTTTCGGACAGCCCACAGATACGCAGTATTTT.

This clonotype was counted at least ten times. This sequence joins TRBV3-1 and TRBJ2-3; unclear D gene. The V gene lost 2 bases and the J gene lost 2 bases, with 8 bases spanning the gap. This CDR3 region has 14 residues. The V gene's germline CDR1 is LGHDT and CDR2 YNNKEL (reference sequence). CDR3 sequence reads: CASSQITSTDTQYF. CDR3 in DNA: TGTGCCAGCAGCCAAATAACATCCACAGATACGCAGTATTTT.

Only one count was recorded for this clonotype. V gene TRBV6-1 combines with J gene TRBJ2-1; 12 positions agree with TRBD2. The germline gives CDR1 MNHNS, CDR2 SASEGT. V shed 6 bases, J shed 6 bases, and the junction held 6 bases outside the gene matches. CDR3 length: 15 residues. CDR3 sequence: CASSMTSGSLNEQFF. In DNA form, the CDR3 reads TGTGCCAGCAGCATGACTAGCGGGAGTCTCAATGAGCAGTTCTTC.

In DNA form, the CDR3 reads TGCGCCAGCACAGTAGGGAAATCGAACACTGAAGCTTTCTTT. It translates to CASTVGKSNTEAFF. The chain carries TRBV5-1 and TRBJ1-1; D gene uncertain. Germline values: CDR1 SGHRS, CDR2 YFSETQ. This CDR3 is built from 14 residues. V was shortened by 6 bases and J by 1 base, with 13 bases between the two germline ends. The full variable domain, completed using reference TRBV5-1 and TRBJ1-1, is KAGVTQTPRYLIKTRGQQVTLSCSPISGHRSVSWYQQTPGQGLQFLFEYFSETQRNKGNFPGRFSGRQFSNSRSEMNVSTLELGDSALYLCASTVGKSNTEAFFGQGTRLTVV.

This clonotype was seen repeatedly, ten times or more. The rearrangement joins TRBV9 to TRBJ2-7, with D possibly being TRBD1 (6 bases). Germline CDR1 reads SGDLS; CDR2 reads YYNGEE. Trimming left V 1 base short and J 5 bases short, with 13 bases between. This CDR3 is 14 amino acids long. The CDR3 nucleotides are TGTGCCAGCAGCGTAACAGGGAGTAGCGACGAGCAGTACTTC. Its protein is CASSVTGSSDEQYF.

The genes are TRBV6-4 and TRBJ1-1; 9 nucleotides agree with TRBD1. V lost 4 bases to trimming and J lost 4 bases; unmatched junction nucleotides: 1. The CDR3 is 13 residues long. Germline V gene data show CDR1 as MRHNA and CDR2 as SNTAGT. This CDR3 reads CASSVGQGTEAFF. The CDR3 DNA reads as TGTGCCAGCAGTGTGGGACAGGGCACTGAAGCTTTCTTT.

This clonotype was counted at least ten times. The V gene is TRBV6-6, the J gene TRBJ2-5; 14 bases are shared with TRBD2. CDR1 MNHNY and CDR2 SVGAGI come from the germline V gene (reference sequence). The CDR3 extends over 19 amino acids. V trimming: 1 base; J trimming: 2 bases; junction bases outside the gene matches: 9. The CDR3 protein is CASSYFGTSGSSDQETQYF. The CDR3, as DNA: TGTGCCAGCAGTTACTTTGGGACTAGCGGGAGTTCGGATCAAGAGACCCAGTACTTC.

This clonotype was detected many times. The gene calls are TRBV18 and TRBJ2-4; D is perhaps TRBD1 or TRBD2 (5 bases each). CDR1 KGHSH and CDR2 LQKENI come from the germline V gene. The CDR3 is made up of 15 amino acids. V shed 3 bases and J shed 4 bases, with 13 bases lying between them. DNA of the CDR3: TGTGCCAGCTCACCCCCCGGGACGGGAAAAAACATTCAGTACTTC. Its protein is CASSPPGTGKNIQYF.

The genes are TRBV5-1 and TRBJ2-3, with D maybe TRBD2 (6 bases). The CDR3 loop spans 14 amino acids. With 4 bases removed from V and 10 bases from J, the gap between germline ends came to 19 bases. In germline, CDR1 is SGHRS, CDR2 YFSETQ. The DNA of the CDR3 is TGCGCCAGCAGCGTCGGGAGATACGGGGATGCGCAGTATTTT. Protein product: CASSVGRYGDAQYF. Supplemented by reference TRBV5-1 and TRBJ2-3, the full variable domain reads KAGVTQTPRYLIKTRGQQVTLSCSPISGHRSVSWYQQTPGQGLQFLFEYFSETQRNKGNFPGRFSGRQFSNSRSEMNVSTLELGDSALYLCASSVGRYGDAQYFGPGTRLTVL.

The chain employs TRBV20-1 and TRBJ2-7, with 10 bases matching TRBD2. This CDR3 is 13 amino acids long. V lost 5 bases and J lost 7; bases outside the gene matches: 8. Per germline, CDR1 DFQATT and CDR2 SNEGSKA (reference sequence). The CDR3 is CSALLAGGGEQYF. The CDR3 DNA sequence: TGCAGTGCTCTTTTAGCGGGAGGCGGGGAGCAGTACTTC.

The gene calls are TRBV18 and TRBJ2-1; possibly TRBD1 or TRBD2 for D (9 bases each). The CDR3 covers 16 residues. Germline CDR1 is KGHSH and CDR2 is LQKENI. V was cut by 3 bases and J by 9 bases, with 21 bases left in between. The CDR3 loop reads CASSPIGTGTSSEQFF. The CDR3 nucleotides read TGTGCCAGCTCACCGATAGGGACAGGGACTAGCTCTGAGCAGTTCTTC.

This chain uses TRBV7-2 with TRBJ2-3; 7 bases map to TRBD2. The CDR3 extends over 19 amino acids. Losses at the gene ends were 3 bases for V and 0 bases for J; bases not matched to a gene: 15. Germline V CDR1 and CDR2: SGHTA, FQGNSA. The chain's CDR3 is CASSLGWESGVRSTDTQYF. CDR3 bases: TGTGCCAGCAGCTTGGGGTGGGAAAGCGGGGTTCGCAGCACAGATACGCAGTATTTT.

This clonotype was recorded many times. This chain links TRBV30 with TRBJ2-2; D unclear. Germline-derived CDR1 and CDR2 are GTSNPN and SVGIG (reference sequence). This CDR3 has 14 amino acids. V shed 2 bases and J shed 5 bases, with 12 bases lying between them. The CDR3 here is CAWSTGVGTGELFF. CDR3 nucleotides: TGTGCCTGGAGTACCGGAGTGGGGACCGGGGAGCTGTTTTTT.

The chain has TRBV6-2 or TRBV6-3 and TRBJ1-2; 8 nucleotides match TRBD1. The CDR3 totals 16 residues. The J segment lost 4 bases and the V segment lost 4 bases, leaving 11 bases of the junction unmatched. Germline lookup yields CDR1 MNHEY and CDR2 SVGEGT. CDR3 protein: CASSLTESGTGYGYTF. CDR3 nucleotides: TGTGCCAGCAGTTTGACGGAATCTGGGACAGGCTATGGCTACACCTTC.

The rearrangement links TRBV20-1 to TRBJ2-3, with a possible D match to TRBD1 (6 bases). The CDR3 runs to 16 residues. The V gene's germline CDR1 is DFQATT and CDR2 SNEGSKA (reference sequence). Trimming pared 5 bases from V and 6 bases from J, leaving 24 bases between. CDR3 region: CSARNPGTKIVDTQYF. For the CDR3, the DNA is TGCAGTGCTCGCAACCCCGGGACAAAGATCGTGGATACGCAGTATTTT.

This clonotype showed up many times. The chain employs TRBV30 and TRBJ2-3, with 9 bases aligning to TRBD2. Per germline, CDR1 GTSNPN and CDR2 SVGIG (reference sequence). V lost 2 bases and J lost 0; bases outside the gene matches: 9. This CDR3 has 17 amino acids. The CDR3, as DNA: TGTGCCTGGAGTCGGCGGGAGGGCCCGGTTAGCACAGATACGCAGTATTTT. It codes for CAWSRREGPVSTDTQYF.

This clonotype was seen a handful of times. The chain combines TRBV15 with TRBJ1-5; D may be TRBD1 (5 bases). V was clipped by 1 base and J by 7 bases, with 14 bases between them. The CDR3 is made up of 15 amino acids. Germline V CDR1 and CDR2: LNHNV, YYDKDF (reference sequence). The CDR3 nucleotides read TGTGCCACCAGCAGAGGGGCGGGGGATGAACAGCCCCAGCATTTT. Its translation is CATSRGAGDEQPQHF.

The V gene is TRBV4-2, the J gene TRBJ2-3; possibly TRBD2 for D (5 bases). The CDR3 length is 14 residues. Germline loops: CDR1 LGHNA, CDR2 YNFKEQ. V lost 6 bases, J lost 6 bases, and 16 bases lay in between. CDR3 residues: CASSIGKTGDTQYF. The CDR3 region has the DNA TGTGCCAGCAGTATCGGCAAAACGGGGGATACGCAGTATTTT.

This rearrangement joins TRBV24-1 to TRBJ2-5, with D tentatively TRBD1 (5 bases). Germline V CDR1 and CDR2: KGHDR, SFDVKD. The germline V and J ends were trimmed by 4 bases and 2 bases, with 13 bases remaining between them. The CDR3 sequence is 15 residues long. The DNA for the CDR3 is TGTGCCACCAGTGACAATCGACAGTTTCAAGAGACCCAGTACTTC. This encodes CATSDNRQFQETQYF.

The V and J genes are TRBV7-9 and TRBJ2-5; TRBD1 matches 11 bases. The length of the CDR3 is 15 residues. With 4 bases clipped from V and 3 bases from J, the junction kept 4 bases outside the gene matches. Germline V CDR1 and CDR2: SEHNR, FQNEAQ (reference sequence). The DNA of the CDR3 is TGTGCCAGCAGCTATCCGGGACAGGGGGAAGAGACCCAGTACTTC. It yields the protein CASSYPGQGEETQYF. Using reference TRBV7-9 and TRBJ2-5 for the parts outside the CDR3, the full variable domain is DTGVSQNPRHKITKRGQNVTFRCDPISEHNRLYWYRQTLGQGPEFLTYFQNEAQLEKSRLLSDRFSAERPKGSFSTLEIQRTEQGDSAMYLCASSYPGQGEETQYFGPGTRLLVL.

This chain links TRBV4-1 with TRBJ1-5; possibly TRBD1 for D (6 bases). The CDR3 contains 13 residues. Germline loops: CDR1 MGHRA, CDR2 YSYEKL. V was trimmed by 0 bases and J by 11 bases, leaving 11 bases between them. The CDR3 bases are TGCGCCAGCAGCCAAGAGGGAAGGACAGCCCAGCATTTT. It translates to CASSQEGRTAQHF.

Written as DNA, the CDR3 is TGTGCCAGCAGCATGAGCTCCGGGGCTGAAGCTTTCTTT. Encoded protein: CASSMSSGAEAFF. The genes are TRBV7-9 and TRBJ1-1; D unclear. This CDR3 is 13 amino acids long. V was clipped by 5 bases and J by 6 bases, with 13 bases between them. The germline V gene encodes CDR1 SEHNR and CDR2 FQNEAQ (reference sequence).

The chain joins TRBV12-3 or TRBV12-4 to TRBJ1-6; the match to TRBD1 covers 7 bases. With V trimmed by 6 bases and J by 11 bases, 7 bases remained unmatched. This CDR3 has 13 amino acids. The CDR3, as DNA: TGTGCCAGCAGCCCCGCGACAGGGACACCCCTCCACTTT. Translation gives CASSPATGTPLHF.

In this sample, this clonotype turned up a few times. The rearrangement joins TRBV4-2 to TRBJ2-7, with a tentative D call TRBD2 (6 bases). V was clipped by 3 bases and J by 5 bases, with 14 bases between them. Looked up from germline, CDR1 is LGHNA and CDR2 is YNFKEQ. This CDR3 spans 14 amino acids. CDR3 bases: TGTGCCAGCAGCCAGACCCGGGAGACCCACGAGCAGTACTTC. This gives the protein CASSQTRETHEQYF.